Following are 23 T cell receptor beta chains from one sample sequenced in a study of long-term antiretroviral therapy in people with HIV. Survey level was the resolution at which the v3.0 immunoSEQ assay ran. The assay was immunoSEQ multiplex PCR, and TCRdb's table has in-frame clones only and misses some. Here the sample spans about 27,000 clones, around 84% being singletons. This specimen was unsorted PBMCs, taken 2.3 years after starting antiretroviral therapy. These receptor sequences come from a man aged 35-49 years with HIV.

V and J are TRBV15 and TRBJ1-1, with a possible D match to TRBD1 (6 bases). Trimming took off 3 bases at V and 4 bases at J, with 15 bases between the two ends. CDR3 length: 15 amino acids. Germline CDR1 LNHNV, CDR2 YYDKDF (reference sequence). Here the CDR3 reads CATSRIGGGGTEAFF. The CDR3 region has the DNA TGTGCCACCAGCAGGATAGGGGGGGGAGGCACTGAAGCTTTCTTT.

V gene TRBV11-2 combines with J gene TRBJ1-1; D might be TRBD1 (5 bases). This CDR3 contains 13 residues. Germline V lookup: CDR1 SGHAT, CDR2 FQNNGV. Trimming removed 0 bases at V and 10 bases at J, with 12 bases between. Here the CDR3 DNA reads TGTGCCAGCAGCTTAGACGTGAGGAGGGGAGCTTTCTTT. Translation gives CASSLDVRRGAFF.

The gene calls are TRBV5-4 and TRBJ1-2; 7 bases line up with TRBD1. The CDR3 is made up of 16 amino acids. The germline gives CDR1 SGHNT, CDR2 YYREEE (reference sequence). After removal of 4 bases from V and 0 bases from J, the junction contained 9 bases not matched to a gene. Here the CDR3 DNA reads TGTGCCAGCAGCCCCGACAGGGCCAGAGCTAACTATGGCTACACCTTC. It encodes CASSPDRARANYGYTF.

V is TRBV5-1 and J is TRBJ2-5; no firm D call. CDR3 length equals 14 residues. CDR1 and CDR2 from the germline V gene are SGHRS and YFSETQ. Trimming removed 0 bases at V and 1 base at J, with 7 bases between. CDR3 protein: CASSLAGFQETQYF. CDR3 in DNA: TGCGCCAGCAGCTTGGCCGGGTTCCAAGAGACCCAGTACTTC.

This clone was seen just once. CDR3 sequence reads: CASSYSWRERGDTQYF. DNA for the CDR3: TGTGCCAGCAGTTACTCCTGGCGGGAGAGGGGAGATACGCAGTATTTT. This rearrangement joins TRBV6-5 to TRBJ2-3; 7 positions agree with TRBD2. Germline V gives CDR1 MNHEY, CDR2 SVGAGI. Trimming took 0 bases from V and 5 from J; bases not matched to a gene: 8. The length of the CDR3 is 16 residues.

The chain joins TRBV6-5 to TRBJ2-2; D uncertain. The germline gives CDR1 MNHEY, CDR2 SVGAGI. The CDR3 covers 15 residues. Trimming stripped 0 bases from V and 6 bases from J, with 11 bases between. DNA of the CDR3: TGTGCCAGCAGTTACTCGATCCTCACATCCGGGGAGCTGTTTTTT. Its protein is CASSYSILTSGELFF.

Only one count was recorded for this clone. The chain combines TRBV11-2 with TRBJ2-3; 7 bases map to TRBD2. V dropped 4 bases and J dropped 2; count of bases not matched to a gene: 6. This CDR3 is 15 amino acids long. The germline gives CDR1 SGHAT, CDR2 FQNNGV. CDR3 in amino acids: CASSSERGYTDTQYF. In nucleotides, the CDR3 is TGTGCCAGCAGCTCTGAGCGGGGATACACAGATACGCAGTATTTT.

The sample holds one count of this clone. V gene TRBV7-2 combines with J gene TRBJ2-7; D is uncertain. CDR1 is SGHTA, CDR2 FQGNSA, per germline. The germline V and J ends were trimmed by 0 bases and 3 bases, with 3 bases remaining between them. This CDR3 has 12 residues. The CDR3 loop is CASSLAYYEQYF. CDR3 coding DNA: TGTGCCAGCAGCTTAGCTTACTACGAGCAGTACTTC.

In DNA, the CDR3 is TGCGCCAGCAGCCTCCAACCACCCCCAGCGGGAGGAGAGGATACGCAGTATTTT. Residues: CASSLQPPPAGGEDTQYF. The chain combines TRBV4-1 with TRBJ2-3; TRBD2 agrees at 9 bases. This CDR3 region has 18 residues. J gave up 6 bases and V 4 bases, and 17 bases lay outside the gene matches. From germline, CDR1 is MGHRA and CDR2 YSYEKL.

This rearrangement joins TRBV7-8 to TRBJ1-5; no reliable D call. CDR3 length equals 13 residues. Trimming took off 5 bases at V and 5 bases at J, with 10 bases between the two ends. The germline V gene encodes CDR1 SGHVS and CDR2 FQNEAQ. The CDR3 DNA sequence: TGTGCCAGCAGCCCCAGTAGGGATCAGCCCCAGCATTTT. It codes for CASSPSRDQPQHF.

J is TRBJ1-1 and V is TRBV5-8; 7 bases agree with TRBD1. The CDR3 sequence is 13 residues long. Germline lookup yields CDR1 SGHTS and CDR2 YDEGEE. The V segment lost 5 bases and the J segment 6 bases; nucleotides outside the gene matches: 7. The CDR3 bases are TGTGCCAGCAGTTTCGTACAGGGGTCTGAAGCTTTCTTT. It codes for CASSFVQGSEAFF.

The chain carries TRBV13 and TRBJ1-3, with D uncertain. V was pared by 4 bases and J by 0 bases, with 10 bases between. The CDR3 has 15 amino acids. Germline V gene data show CDR1 as PRHDT and CDR2 as FYEKMQ (reference sequence). Here the CDR3 reads CASSWTLSSGNTIYF. CDR3 in DNA: TGTGCCAGCAGCTGGACTTTATCCTCTGGAAACACCATATATTTT.

This chain uses TRBV10-1 with TRBJ2-3; the D is unclear. This CDR3 contains 14 residues. V lost 0 bases, J lost 0 bases, and 4 bases lay in between. CDR1 is WNHNN, CDR2 SYGVQD, per germline (reference sequence). The CDR3 loop reads CASSESRSTDTQYF. The CDR3 DNA reads as TGCGCCAGCAGTGAGTCTCGCAGCACAGATACGCAGTATTTT.

The chain employs TRBV6-5 and TRBJ2-3; D gene unclear. Germline V gives CDR1 MNHEY, CDR2 SVGAGI. The CDR3 sequence is 15 residues long. With 0 bases removed from V and 1 base from J, the gap between germline ends came to 8 bases. The CDR3 spells CASSYSYSRTDTQYF. The CDR3 DNA reads as TGTGCCAGCAGTTACTCATATTCGCGCACAGATACGCAGTATTTT.

The chain is built from TRBV7-9 and TRBJ2-7; 7 nucleotides line up with TRBD2. This CDR3 contains 13 residues. Germline CDR1 SEHNR, CDR2 FQNEAQ (reference sequence). Trimming removed 2 bases from V and 9 bases from J; junction bases left unmatched: 7. CDR3 residues: CASSLPGGVGQYF. CDR3 sequence (DNA): TGTGCCAGCAGCTTACCGGGGGGAGTCGGGCAGTACTTC.

V usage is TRBV11-2 and J usage is TRBJ1-1; D is uncertain. Trimming stripped 1 base from V and 5 bases from J, with 14 bases between. Germline-derived CDR1 and CDR2 are SGHAT and FQNNGV. This CDR3 comprises 15 residues. The CDR3 nucleotides read TGTGCCAGCAGCTTAGGGCGGGGTTTAAGAACTGAAGCTTTCTTT. It translates to CASSLGRGLRTEAFF.

In nucleotides, the CDR3 is TGTGCCAGCAGTCTGACACCAACTAATGAAAAACTGTTTTTT. Translating it yields CASSLTPTNEKLFF. V gene TRBV6-5 combines with J gene TRBJ1-4; D gene unclear. Deletions cut 5 bases from V and 0 bases from J, with 7 bases between. The CDR3 is made up of 14 amino acids. Per germline, CDR1 MNHEY and CDR2 SVGAGI.

The CDR3 is CASSPWGRTNTEAFF. The CDR3 nucleotides are TGTGCCAGCTCACCATGGGGCAGGACGAACACTGAAGCTTTCTTT. This sequence joins TRBV18 and TRBJ1-1, with D perhaps TRBD1 (5 bases). This CDR3 region has 15 residues. Between the trimmed V and J ends, which lost 2 bases and 1 base, there was a span of 11 bases. Germline V CDR1 and CDR2: KGHSH, LQKENI.

This clone has only a few counts. The J gene is TRBJ1-5, the V gene TRBV4-2; TRBD1 is a possible D gene (5 bases). V was cut by 0 bases and J by 1 base, with 13 bases left in between. CDR3 size: 17 residues. The germline CDR1 and CDR2 sequences are LGHNA and YNFKEQ. This chain's CDR3 is CASSQDPLWDSNQPQHF. The CDR3, as DNA: TGTGCCAGCAGCCAAGATCCCCTGTGGGACAGCAATCAGCCCCAGCATTTT.

This rearrangement joins TRBV7-3 to TRBJ1-5; D remains unclear. Germline V gene lookup returns CDR1 SGHTA and CDR2 FQGTGA. The germline V and J ends were trimmed by 5 bases and 0 bases, with 14 bases remaining between them. The CDR3 spans 16 residues. The CDR3: CASSLVSFFSNQPQHF. The CDR3 DNA is TGTGCCAGCAGCCTAGTATCGTTTTTTAGCAATCAGCCCCAGCATTTT.

This clone was picked up one time. V and J are TRBV7-6 and TRBJ2-7; 9 nucleotides line up with TRBD1. The V and J ends lost 4 bases and 3 bases, in that order; junction bases with no gene match: 4. The CDR3 extends over 14 amino acids. Germline V gives CDR1 SGHVS, CDR2 FNYEAQ. The CDR3 region has the DNA TGTGCCAGCAGCTCTGACAGGGGGAGCTACGAGCAGTACTTC. It encodes CASSSDRGSYEQYF.

This chain connects TRBV4-1 to TRBJ1-4; 7 bases match TRBD1. The length of the CDR3 is 16 residues. From germline, CDR1 is MGHRA and CDR2 YSYEKL. With V trimmed by 2 bases and J by 8 bases, 11 bases remained unmatched. The CDR3 loop reads CASSQWAEDRLEKLFF. CDR3 coding DNA: TGCGCCAGCAGCCAATGGGCGGAGGACAGGCTAGAAAAACTGTTTTTT.

The J gene is TRBJ2-1, the V gene TRBV11-2; 9 bases are shared with TRBD2. The CDR3 runs 14 residues. Losses at the gene ends were 7 bases for V and 5 bases for J; bases not matched to a gene: 6. CDR1 and CDR2 (germline): SGHAT, FQNNGV. The CDR3 protein is CASNRASGNNEQFF. DNA of the CDR3: TGTGCCAGCAACCGGGCTAGCGGGAACAATGAGCAGTTCTTC.